Listed below are T cell receptor beta chains from one sample, sequenced in a study of cytomegalovirus exposure and HLA in healthy donors. The data were produced by immunoSEQ multiplex PCR, yet TCRdb's version contains in-frame clones alone and is incomplete. The top ten hold more than 9% of the sample, which has some 100,000 clones, roughly four fifths seen once. The sequenced material came from PBMCs. These receptors all come from a man aged 50 or older in good health and CMV-seronegative. Both conserved end residues are part of each CDR3. Fields, in order: clone size, J gene, D gene, V gene, CDR3 length, CDR3 DNA, CDR3 protein. D genes are given only for firm matches. Clone size, where shown, is once, few, many, or a class for clones that have expanded.

NA | TRBJ2-7 | NA | TRBV7-9 | 12 | TGTGCCAGCAGTCCCTTAAAATACGAGCAGTACTTC | CASSPLKYEQYF
NA | TRBJ2-5 | TRBD1 | TRBV28 | 13 | TGTGCCAGCAGGAGGACAGGGCAAGAGACCCAGTACTTC | CASRRTGQETQYF
NA | TRBJ2-3 | NA | TRBV6-1 | 14 | TGTGCCAGCAGTGAAAGTAGGGGATTCGATACGCAGTATTTT | CASSESRGFDTQYF
NA | TRBJ1-6 | TRBD1 | TRBV5-4 | 14 | TGTGCCAGCAGCTTGGACAGGGGCGGTTCACCCCTCCACTTT | CASSLDRGGSPLHF
NA | TRBJ1-6 | TRBD1 | TRBV9 | 16 | TGTGCCAGCAGGAGGGGCGGGGACAGGGGTACTCCACCCCTCCACTTT | CASRRGGDRGTPPLHF
NA | TRBJ1-5 | TRBD1 | TRBV6-5 | 11 | TGTGCCAGCAGAACAACAGGGGCGTGGCATTTT | CASRTTGAWHF
once | TRBJ2-1 | TRBD2 | TRBV4-1 | 14 | TGCGCCAGCAGCCTAGCGGGGCTCTACAATGAGCAGTTCTTC | CASSLAGLYNEQFF
NA | TRBJ1-5 | NA | TRBV19 | 14 | TGTGCCAGTAGTATGGTGGGGGCAAATCAGCCCCAGCATTTT | CASSMVGANQPQHF
NA | TRBJ2-2 | TRBD2 | TRBV28 | 20 | TGTGCCAGCAGCCGTAAACCCTATCTAGCGGGGGGCTCGAACACCGGGGAGCTGTTTTTT | CASSRKPYLAGGSNTGELFF
NA | TRBJ1-1 | NA | TRBV5-6 | 15 | TGTGCCAGCAGCACCGGGACATTCATGAACACTGAAGCTTTCTTT | CASSTGTFMNTEAFF
NA | TRBJ2-5 | NA | TRBV2 | 13 | TGTGCCAGCGTCGGGTCGATCCAAGAGACCCAGTACTTC | CASVGSIQETQYF
NA | TRBJ1-2 | NA | TRBV7-6 | 14 | TGTGCCAGCAGCCTCGGGGGGGGGCCGGAAGGCTACACCTTC | CASSLGGGPEGYTF
NA | TRBJ1-5 | NA | TRBV19 | 14 | TGTGCCAGTAACCCGAGGGACTTTTATCAGCCCCAGCATTTT | CASNPRDFYQPQHF
NA | TRBJ2-7 | TRBD1 | TRBV6-4 | 12 | TGTACCCACACAGGGGATGACTACGAGCAGTACTTC | CTHTGDDYEQYF
NA | TRBJ1-1 | NA | TRBV28 | 15 | TGTGCCAGCAGCCCCTCGCAGGGGATGAACACTGAAGCTTTCTTT | CASSPSQGMNTEAFF
NA | TRBJ2-7 | NA | TRBV5-1 | 13 | TGCGCCAGCAGCTTGGGACAGCTTTACGAGCAGTACTTC | CASSLGQLYEQYF
NA | TRBJ1-2 | NA | TRBV9 | 14 | TGTGCCAGCAGCGTAGACAGAGCTAACTATGGCTACACCTTC | CASSVDRANYGYTF
NA | TRBJ2-7 | TRBD2 | TRBV7-2 | 17 | TGTGCCAGCAGCTTAGGCGGTACTAGCGGGACCGCCTACGAGCAGTACTTC | CASSLGGTSGTAYEQYF
NA | TRBJ2-1 | NA | TRBV5-1 | 16 | TGCGCCAGCAGCCCCCCGGAAGCGAGACCGTACAATGAGCAGTTCTTC | CASSPPEARPYNEQFF
NA | TRBJ2-5 | TRBD2 | TRBV7-2 | 16 | TGTGCCAGCAGCTTAGCGTTCGGGAGGGGCCAAGAGACCCAGTACTTC | CASSLAFGRGQETQYF
NA | TRBJ1-1 | NA | TRBV10-2 | 14 | TGCGCCAGCAGTGGAGGCAGGGGGAACACTGAAGCTTTCTTT | CASSGGRGNTEAFF
NA | TRBJ2-5 | NA | TRBV14 | 14 | TGTGCCAGCAGCCCATCTACAGGGTTTGGTACCCAGTACTTC | CASSPSTGFGTQYF
few | TRBJ2-7 | TRBD1 | TRBV4-1 | 14 | TGCGCCAGCAGCCACTCGGGACAGGGCTACGAGCAGTACTTC | CASSHSGQGYEQYF
NA | TRBJ1-4 | TRBD1 | TRBV14 | 15 | TGTGCCAGCAGCCAAGCCCTCAGGGGGCGAGAAAAACTGTTTTTT | CASSQALRGREKLFF
few | TRBJ2-3 | NA | TRBV5-4 | 14 | TGTGCCAGCAGCCCGGAGGGCAGCACAGATACGCAGTATTTT | CASSPEGSTDTQYF
NA | TRBJ2-7 | TRBD1 | TRBV28 | 17 | TGTGCCAGCAGTTTCCCCCTGATGGACAGGAGCACCTACGAGCAGTACTTC | CASSFPLMDRSTYEQYF
NA | TRBJ2-7 | NA | TRBV7-2 | 14 | TGTGCCAGCAGCTTAGGGGGAGGTGGCTTAGAGCAGTACTTC | CASSLGGGGLEQYF
few | TRBJ1-1 | NA | TRBV14 | 12 | TGTGCCAGCAGCCACTACGGGACTGGAGCTTTCTTT | CASSHYGTGAFF
NA | TRBJ2-3 | NA | TRBV9 | 15 | TGTGCCAGCAGCACCAGGGTGGGCGCAGCAGATACGCAGTATTTT | CASSTRVGAADTQYF
few | TRBJ1-2 | NA | TRBV2 | 12 | TGTGCCAGCAGCAGGGCTAACTATGGCTACACCTTC | CASSRANYGYTF
few | TRBJ1-1 | TRBD1 | TRBV6-6 | 16 | TGTGCCAGCAGTTCAGGGACAGGATTCATGAACACTGAAGCTTTCTTT | CASSSGTGFMNTEAFF
few | TRBJ1-5 | NA | TRBV7-9 | 14 | TGTTCCAGCAGCGCAGACAGTAGCAATCAGCCCCAGCATTTT | CSSSADSSNQPQHF
NA | TRBJ2-4 | NA | TRBV5-1 | 12 | TGCGCCAGCACGGACCAGGGAAGCATTCAGTACTTC | CASTDQGSIQYF
NA | TRBJ1-2 | TRBD1 | TRBV2 | 14 | TGTGCCAGCAGGACACAGGGGGTTAACTATGGCTACACCTTC | CASRTQGVNYGYTF
NA | TRBJ1-4 | TRBD1 | TRBV30 | 16 | TGTGCCTGGAGTACTGGAGGACAGGGGGTTGTTGAAAAACTGTTTTTT | CAWSTGGQGVVEKLFF
few | TRBJ1-5 | NA | TRBV6-1 | 15 | TGTGCCAGCACCGTTTCTTGGGGGGGCAATCAGCCCCAGCATTTT | CASTVSWGGNQPQHF
NA | TRBJ2-3 | NA | TRBV6-5 | 15 | TGTGCCAGCAGCGACCGGGGAAGATGGACAGATACGCAGTATTTT | CASSDRGRWTDTQYF
NA | TRBJ2-1 | NA | TRBV5-6 | 11 | TGTGCCAGCAGACTAGGGGGAGAGCAGTTCTTC | CASRLGGEQFF
NA | TRBJ1-2 | TRBD1 | TRBV6-5 | 14 | TGTGCCAGCAGCTACCGGGACAGAGAGTATGGCTACACCTTC | CASSYRDREYGYTF
NA | TRBJ2-5 | TRBD2 | TRBV14 | 16 | TGTGCCAGCAGCCAAGGGTCTAGCGGGAGCTGGGAGACCCAGTACTTC | CASSQGSSGSWETQYF
few | TRBJ2-2 | TRBD1 | TRBV5-1 | 16 | TGCGCCAGCAGCCGAACGGGACAGCCAAACACCGGGGAGCTGTTTTTT | CASSRTGQPNTGELFF